This entry describes one T cell receptor (beta chain). There are a few counts of this clonotype. It lacks a known antigen. Base qualities are not at hand, and no much larger clone is one base apart. Library generation was performed with PCR. TCRdb names Illumina HiSeq 2500 as the instrument used. To normalize quantification of the TCRbeta repertoire, the TCR libraries were built with molecular barcoding that relied on unique molecular identifiers. TCRdb reprocessing: public reads trimmed at Q25 with fastp, clones called with MiXCR, in-frame beta chains kept. CDR3 protein duplicates are merged, each entry listing the most common genes and DNA. This sample comprises under 750,000 distinct CDR3 sequences, 23% of them detected only once. Approximately 14% of the sample belongs to the ten largest clones. The data stem from a study of T-cell reconstitution after alpha-beta-depleted transplantation in children (dated by TCRdb to about 2016). With respect to the entire study: T-cell immune reconstitution after TCRalphabeta/CD19-depleted allogeneic hematopoietic cell transplantation in children was quantitatively tracked in the study by means of TCR repertoire profiling.

According to the study, the label for this sample's treatment or condition signals: allogeneic hematopoietic cell transplantation with graft depleted of TCRalphabeta T cells and CD19 B cells. The children who served as transplant recipients had been given grafts of TCRalphabeta/CD19-depleted allogeneic hematopoietic cells. Overall study results and their limits: The frequencies of hyperexpanded clones fell over the following months, and after one year, T-cell counts and TCRbeta diversity were mostly attributed to newly produced T cells. About two months after transplant, the apparently early recovery of alphabetaT-cell counts reportedly depended on just several hundred clones that had expanded rapidly and came from non-depleted graft cells. In some patients, high TCRbeta diversity at day 60 was attributed to recipient T cells and intrathymic progenitors that had survived conditioning.

The CDR3 covers 16 residues, taking in both the cysteine and the phenylalanine. Only CDR3 DNA remains: 48 bases, in frame from the first base. Based on the germline V gene, the CDR1 and CDR2 sequences are LGHNA and YSLEER. V loses 0 bases at its end and J loses 5 bases; junction bases beyond the gene matches: 8. The receptor's source is a boy younger than two who had a stem cell transplant for acute myeloid leukemia, so the T cells may come from the graft donor. Sequencing used PBMCs, mostly from graft donor cells, obtained 360 days after TCRalphabeta/CD19-depleted stem cell transplant. This chain joins TRBV4-3 to TRBJ2-7; TRBD1 aligns with 9 central bases. The CDR3 here reads CASSQDPGQGMDEQYF. Here is the DNA: TGCGCCAGCAGCCAAGATCCGGGACAGGGAATGGACGAGCAGTACTTC.